This entry lists 14 T cell receptor beta chains sequenced from one sample in a study of CD8 T cells in Susac syndrome. About 0.45 to 1 ug RNA was reverse transcribed with random hexamers. TCRdb recomputed calls from the immunoSEQ multiplex PCR reads with MiXCR, one row per CDR3 protein. Here the sample spans some 240,000 distinct CDR3 sequences, 90% to 96% being singletons. The sequencing input was CD4+ T cells from PBMCs. The source is a human donor with Susac syndrome.

The chain recombines TRBV5-1 with TRBJ2-4; 7 nucleotides line up with TRBD1. The J segment lost 10 bases and the V segment lost 5 bases, leaving 9 bases of the junction unmatched. Germline lookup yields CDR1 SGHRS and CDR2 YFSETQ. The CDR3 loop spans 13 amino acids. The CDR3 region is CASSWGTAEIQYF. The CDR3 DNA sequence: TGCGCCAGCAGTTGGGGGACAGCCGAAATTCAGTACTTC.

V gene TRBV29-1 combines with J gene TRBJ2-7, with TRBD1 matching over 9 bases. V shed 6 bases and J 5 bases; nucleotides not matched to a gene: 11. The CDR3 spans 14 residues. CDR1 is SQVTM, CDR2 ANQGSEA, per germline. The CDR3 is CSVVTQGARNEQYF. Written as DNA, the CDR3 is TGCAGCGTGGTTACACAGGGGGCGAGGAACGAGCAGTACTTC.

CDR3 DNA: TGTGGAGTTCGGCGGGGTCTAGGAGATACGCAGTATTTT. It is translated as CGVRRGLGDTQYF. This sequence joins TRBV6-5 and TRBJ2-3; weak D call: TRBD2 (6 bases). The CDR3 extends over 13 amino acids. CDR1 and CDR2 from the germline V gene are MNHEY and SVGAGI.

The chain employs TRBV4-1 and TRBJ1-5; 7 nucleotides align to TRBD1. Germline CDR1 is MGHRA and CDR2 is YSYEKL. Losses at the gene ends were 5 bases for V and 3 bases for J; bases not matched to a gene: 7. This CDR3 contains 15 residues. For the CDR3, the DNA is TGCGCCAGCAGCATCCGACAGGGCGTCAATCAGCCCCAGCATTTT. It yields the protein CASSIRQGVNQPQHF.

The chain has TRBV29-1 and TRBJ2-5; TRBD2 aligns across 7 bases. This CDR3 has 13 residues. From germline, CDR1 is SQVTM and CDR2 ANQGSEA. J gave up 5 bases and V 5 bases, and 8 bases lay outside the gene matches. The CDR3, as DNA: TGCAGCGTTATTCAGGGAGGGGACGAGACCCAGTACTTC. Translating it yields CSVIQGGDETQYF. Combining the CDR3 with reference TRBV29-1 and TRBJ2-5 gives the whole variable domain SAVISQKPSRDICQRGTSLTIQCQVDSQVTMMFWYRQQPGQSLTLIATANQGSEATYESGFVIDKFPISRPNLTFSTLTVSNMSPEDSSIYLCSVIQGGDETQYFGPGTRLLVL.

The CDR3 coding sequence is TGTGCCACCAGCGAAAGGAGCTTTTTCTACAATGAGCAGTTCTTC. Its protein product is CATSERSFFYNEQFF. The rearrangement links TRBV15 to TRBJ2-1; D unclear. From germline, CDR1 is LNHNV and CDR2 YYDKDF (reference sequence). The germline V and J ends were trimmed by 5 bases and 3 bases, with 14 bases remaining between them. This CDR3 comprises 15 residues.

The genes are TRBV6-5 and TRBJ1-4; no definite D call. This CDR3 is 13 amino acids long. The V end was cut by 7 bases, the J end by 5 bases, with 11 bases between. Germline CDR1 reads MNHEY; CDR2 reads SVGAGI. CDR3 in DNA: TGTGCCAGCACTCGATCGGTGAATGAAAAACTGTTTTTT. Translating it yields CASTRSVNEKLFF.

The table lists this clonotype with a count of one. V is TRBV19 and J is TRBJ1-4, with D perhaps matching TRBD1 (6 bases). The germline CDR1 and CDR2 sequences are LNHDA and SQIVND (reference sequence). The CDR3 runs 15 residues. The germline V and J ends were trimmed by 10 bases and 6 bases, with 21 bases remaining between them. In nucleotides, the CDR3 is TGTGCCACCTCCATCAGCGGGGGGCAGGATGAAAAACTGTTTTTT. Protein product: CATSISGGQDEKLFF.

J is TRBJ2-3 and V is TRBV2; 7 bases are a match to TRBD1. Germline V gives CDR1 SNHLY, CDR2 FYNNEI. V shed 5 bases, J shed 0 bases, and the junction held 8 bases outside the gene matches. CDR3 length equals 16 residues. CDR3 bases: TGTGCCAGCAGTCAACAGGGGCAGCCTAGCACAGATACGCAGTATTTT. It yields the protein CASSQQGQPSTDTQYF.

About this clonotype itself: One end of the junction does not line up with germline, which may come from a read error. The V and J genes are TRBV28 and TRBJ2-1, with TRBD2 matching over 7 bases. The CDR3 extends over 12 amino acids. Per germline, CDR1 MDHEN and CDR2 SYDVKM. CDR3 residues: CASTYWGGETIF. DNA of the CDR3: TGTGCCAGCACCTATTGGGGGGGGGAAACTATCTTC.

The V gene is TRBV28, the J gene TRBJ1-1, with 7 bases matching TRBD1. J lost 1 base, V lost 7 bases, and 12 bases had no gene match. CDR3 length equals 16 residues. The germline CDR1 and CDR2 sequences are MDHEN and SYDVKM. The CDR3 DNA is TGTGCCAGCAACCCAAACAGGGGATGGGGGAACACTGAAGCTTTCTTT. Amino acids: CASNPNRGWGNTEAFF.

The J gene is TRBJ2-1, the V gene TRBV30, with 9 bases matching TRBD2. V lost 8 bases to trimming and J lost 3 bases; unmatched junction nucleotides: 8. Germline lookup yields CDR1 GTSNPN and CDR2 SVGIG (reference sequence). The CDR3 consists of 14 residues. The CDR3 nucleotides are TGTGCCGGAATCACTAGCGGGTACTACAATGAGCAGTTCTTC. It translates to CAGITSGYYNEQFF.

The genes are TRBV28 and TRBJ2-7; 10 bases map to TRBD2. Germline V gives CDR1 MDHEN, CDR2 SYDVKM. J was trimmed by 3 bases and V by 5 bases; bases with no gene match: 7. The CDR3 has 15 amino acids. In DNA, the CDR3 is TGTGCCAGCAGTCTAGGACTAGCGGACCTCTACGAGCAGTACTTC. Its protein product is CASSLGLADLYEQYF.

This chain joins TRBV21-1 and TRBJ2-2; the D segment call TRBD2 is taken from the table without a DNA check. TRBV21-1 is a pseudogene. CDR3 size: 17 residues. For the CDR3, the DNA is TGTGCCAGCAGCCCATCTAGGCTAGCGGGTAACACCGGGGAGCTGTTTTTT. It specifies CASSPSRLAGNTGELFF.